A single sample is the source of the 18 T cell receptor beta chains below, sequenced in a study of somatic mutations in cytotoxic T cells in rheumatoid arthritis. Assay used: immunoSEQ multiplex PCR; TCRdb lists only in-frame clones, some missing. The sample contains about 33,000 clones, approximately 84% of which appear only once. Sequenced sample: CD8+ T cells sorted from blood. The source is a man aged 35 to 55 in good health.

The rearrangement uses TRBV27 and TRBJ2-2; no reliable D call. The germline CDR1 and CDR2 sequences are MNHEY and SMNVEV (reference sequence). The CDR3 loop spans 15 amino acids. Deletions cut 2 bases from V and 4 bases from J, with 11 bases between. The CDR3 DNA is TGTGCCAGCAGTTTAAGGCAGGATCTCACCGGGGAGCTGTTTTTT. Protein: CASSLRQDLTGELFF.

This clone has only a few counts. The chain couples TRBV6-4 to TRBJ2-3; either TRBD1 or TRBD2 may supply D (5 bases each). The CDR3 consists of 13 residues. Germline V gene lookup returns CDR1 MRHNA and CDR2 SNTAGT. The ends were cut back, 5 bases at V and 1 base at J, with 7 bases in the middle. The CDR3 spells CASSRDGTDTQYF. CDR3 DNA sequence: TGTGCCAGCAGTCGGGACGGCACAGATACGCAGTATTTT.

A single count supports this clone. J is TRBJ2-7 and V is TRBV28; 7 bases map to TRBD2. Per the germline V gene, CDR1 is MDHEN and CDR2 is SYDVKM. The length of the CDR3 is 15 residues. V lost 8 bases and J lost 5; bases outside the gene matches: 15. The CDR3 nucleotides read TGTGCCAGCGTCCGTACTAGCGCGGTCATCGACGAGCAGTACTTC. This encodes CASVRTSAVIDEQYF.

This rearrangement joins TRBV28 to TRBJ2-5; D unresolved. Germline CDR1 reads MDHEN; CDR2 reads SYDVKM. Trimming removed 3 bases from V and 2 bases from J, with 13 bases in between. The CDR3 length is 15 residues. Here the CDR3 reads CASSFEGPVQETQYF. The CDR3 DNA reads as TGTGCCAGCAGTTTCGAAGGACCAGTACAAGAGACCCAGTACTTC.

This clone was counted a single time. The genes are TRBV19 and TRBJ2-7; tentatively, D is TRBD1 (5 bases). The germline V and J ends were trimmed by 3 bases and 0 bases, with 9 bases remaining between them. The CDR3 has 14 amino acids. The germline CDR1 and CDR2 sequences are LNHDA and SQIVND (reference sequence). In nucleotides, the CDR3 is TGTGCCAGTAGTATTACAGGTACCTCCTACGAGCAGTACTTC. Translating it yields CASSITGTSYEQYF.

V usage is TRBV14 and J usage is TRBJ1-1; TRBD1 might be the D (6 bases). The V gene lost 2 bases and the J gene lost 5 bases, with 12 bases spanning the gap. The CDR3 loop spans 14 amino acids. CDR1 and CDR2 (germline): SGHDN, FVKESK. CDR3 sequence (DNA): TGTGCCAGCAGCCAACTCATACAGGGAACTGAAGCTTTCTTT. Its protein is CASSQLIQGTEAFF.

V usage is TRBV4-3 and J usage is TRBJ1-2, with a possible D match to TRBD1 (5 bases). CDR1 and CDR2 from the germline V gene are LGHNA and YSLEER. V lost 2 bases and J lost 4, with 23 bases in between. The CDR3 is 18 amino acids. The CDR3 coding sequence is TGCGCCAGCAGCCAAAACGAAAAAGGGTGGCAGGACATCTATGGCTACACCTTC. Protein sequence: CASSQNEKGWQDIYGYTF.

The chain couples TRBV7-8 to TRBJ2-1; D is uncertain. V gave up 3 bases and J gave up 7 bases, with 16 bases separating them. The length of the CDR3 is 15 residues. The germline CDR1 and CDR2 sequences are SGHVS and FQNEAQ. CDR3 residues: CASSFFRGGQNEQFF. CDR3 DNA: TGTGCCAGCAGCTTTTTCCGCGGCGGTCAAAATGAGCAGTTCTTC.

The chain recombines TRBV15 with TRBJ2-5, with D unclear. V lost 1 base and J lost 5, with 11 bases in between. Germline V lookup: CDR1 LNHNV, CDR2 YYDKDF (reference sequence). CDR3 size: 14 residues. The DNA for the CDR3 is TGTGCCACCAGCAGAGGATTTACCTCGGAGACCCAGTACTTC. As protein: CATSRGFTSETQYF.

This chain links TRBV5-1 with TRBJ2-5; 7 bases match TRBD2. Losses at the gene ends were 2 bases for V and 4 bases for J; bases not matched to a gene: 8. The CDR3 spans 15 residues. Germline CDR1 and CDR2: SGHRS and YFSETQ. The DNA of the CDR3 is TGCGCCAGCAGCTTCCGCGGGAGTTCGGGAGAGACCCAGTACTTC. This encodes CASSFRGSSGETQYF.

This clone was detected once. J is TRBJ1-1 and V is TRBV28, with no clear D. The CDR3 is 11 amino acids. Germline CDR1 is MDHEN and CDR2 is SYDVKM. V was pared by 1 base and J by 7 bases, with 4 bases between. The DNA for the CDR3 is TGTGCCAGCAGTTTATTCATTGAAGCTTTCTTT. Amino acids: CASSLFIEAFF.

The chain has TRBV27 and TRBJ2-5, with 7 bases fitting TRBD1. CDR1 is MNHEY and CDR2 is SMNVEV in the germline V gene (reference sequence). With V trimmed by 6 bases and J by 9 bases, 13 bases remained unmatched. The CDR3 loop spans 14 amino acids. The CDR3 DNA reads TGTGCCAGCAGGGGGCAGGGGGAATCATCGTCCCAGTACTTC. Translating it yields CASRGQGESSSQYF.

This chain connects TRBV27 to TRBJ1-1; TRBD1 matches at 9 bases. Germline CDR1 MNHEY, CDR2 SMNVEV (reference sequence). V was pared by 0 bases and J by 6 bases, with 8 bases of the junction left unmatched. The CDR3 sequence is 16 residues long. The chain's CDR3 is CASSLSISGTGPEAFF. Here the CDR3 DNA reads TGTGCCAGCAGTTTATCCATCTCCGGGACAGGGCCTGAAGCTTTCTTT.

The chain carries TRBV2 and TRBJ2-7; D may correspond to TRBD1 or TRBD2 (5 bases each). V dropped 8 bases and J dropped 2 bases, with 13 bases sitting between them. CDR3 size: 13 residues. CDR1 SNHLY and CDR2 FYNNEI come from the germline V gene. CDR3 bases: TGTGCCAGCTACCGGGACGGTCCCTACGAGCAGTACTTC. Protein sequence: CASYRDGPYEQYF.

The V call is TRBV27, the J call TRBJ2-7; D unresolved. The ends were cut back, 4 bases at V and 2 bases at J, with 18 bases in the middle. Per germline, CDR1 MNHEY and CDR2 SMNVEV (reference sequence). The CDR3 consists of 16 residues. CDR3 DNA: TGTGCCAGCAGTTCACGCTCCAGCGTAGAACCCTACGAGCAGTACTTC. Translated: CASSSRSSVEPYEQYF.

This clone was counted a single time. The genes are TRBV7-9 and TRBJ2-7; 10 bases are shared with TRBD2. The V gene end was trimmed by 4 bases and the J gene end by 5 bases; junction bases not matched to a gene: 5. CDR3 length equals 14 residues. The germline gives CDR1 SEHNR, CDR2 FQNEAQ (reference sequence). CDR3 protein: CASSSPGTSDEQYF. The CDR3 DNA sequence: TGTGCCAGCAGCTCGCCCGGGACTAGCGACGAGCAGTACTTC.

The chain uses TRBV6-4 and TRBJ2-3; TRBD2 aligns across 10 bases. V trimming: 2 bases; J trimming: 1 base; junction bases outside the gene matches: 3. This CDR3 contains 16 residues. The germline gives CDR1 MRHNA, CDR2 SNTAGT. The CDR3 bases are TGTGCCAGCAGTGACGGGGGGACTAGCGGCACAGATACGCAGTATTTT. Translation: CASSDGGTSGTDTQYF.

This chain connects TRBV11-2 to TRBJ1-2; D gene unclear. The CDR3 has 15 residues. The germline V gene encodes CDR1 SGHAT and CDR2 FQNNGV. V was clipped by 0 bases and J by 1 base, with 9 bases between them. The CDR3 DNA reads TGTGCCAGCAGCTTAGAATCAGGAGATAACTATGGCTACACCTTC. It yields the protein CASSLESGDNYGYTF. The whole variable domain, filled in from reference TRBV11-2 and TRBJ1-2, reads EAGVAQSPRYKIIEKRQSVAFWCNPISGHATLYWYQQILGQGPKLLIQFQNNGVVDDSQLPKDRFSAERLKGVDSTLKIQPAKLEDSAVYLCASSLESGDNYGYTFGSGTRLTVV.